This T cell receptor (beta chain) was found in a study of OX40 agonist ivuxolimab in advanced cancers. The wider study: Three patients, one with hepatocellular carcinoma and two with cutaneous melanoma, responded partially.

The protocol was immunoSEQ multiplex PCR, while the TCRdb copy is restricted to in-frame clones and leaves out a portion. The repertoire holds 45,000 to 50,000 clones, with roughly 91% as singletons. Between the trimmed V and J ends, which lost 6 bases and 0 bases, there was a span of 7 bases. Germline-derived CDR1 and CDR2 are LNHDA and SQIVND (reference sequence). The CDR3 sequence is 13 residues long. The material sequenced was CD4+ or CD8+ T cells sorted from blood, taken in a trial of the OX40 agonist ivuxolimab. The rearrangement joins TRBV19 to TRBJ2-3; D ambiguous. The sequence was collected from an adult with an advanced solid tumor such as melanoma, head and neck, liver or kidney cancer. CDR3 sequence reads: CASSAASTDTQYF. The CDR3, as DNA: TGTGCCAGTAGCGCAGCGAGCACAGATACGCAGTATTTT.